This TCR beta chain was recovered during a study of CD8 T cells in ankylosing spondylitis. A note on this clonotype: Its antigen is as yet unknown.

Study outcomes and limitations: Matched synovial fluid from ankylosing spondylitis patients was reported to be enriched for disease-linked clones.

Molecular-barcoded quantitative 5'-RACE produced these TCR beta libraries. TCRdb recomputed calls from the 5' RACE reads with MiXCR, one row per CDR3 protein. The repertoire includes roughly 240,000 distinct CDR3 sequences, roughly 32% of them detected once, and approximately 4.6% sits in the top ten. Sequenced material: blood, either unsorted or a sorted T cell fraction (not recorded which). The sequence derives from a male donor with ankylosing spondylitis or in good health (not recorded which).

This CDR3 reads CASSQGTSGNYNEQFF. CDR3 sequence (DNA): TGTGCCAGCAGCCAAGGGACTAGCGGGAACTACAATGAGCAGTTCTTC. The chain couples TRBV4-2 to TRBJ2-1, with 12 bases fitting TRBD2. Germline CDR1 is LGHNA and CDR2 is YNFKEQ. V lost 1 base and J lost 3; bases outside the gene matches: 1. The CDR3 totals 16 residues.